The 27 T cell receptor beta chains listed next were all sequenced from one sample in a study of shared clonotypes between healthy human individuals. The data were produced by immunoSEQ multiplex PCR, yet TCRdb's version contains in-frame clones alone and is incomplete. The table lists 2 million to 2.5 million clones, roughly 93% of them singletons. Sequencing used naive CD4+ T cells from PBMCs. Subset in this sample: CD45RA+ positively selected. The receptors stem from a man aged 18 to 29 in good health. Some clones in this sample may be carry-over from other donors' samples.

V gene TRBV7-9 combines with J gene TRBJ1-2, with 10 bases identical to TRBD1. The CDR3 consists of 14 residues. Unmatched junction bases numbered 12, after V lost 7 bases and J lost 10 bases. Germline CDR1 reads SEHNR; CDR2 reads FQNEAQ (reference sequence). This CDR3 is CASTPGQGPYHYTF. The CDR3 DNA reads TGTGCCAGCACCCCGGGACAGGGGCCGTATCACTACACCTTC.

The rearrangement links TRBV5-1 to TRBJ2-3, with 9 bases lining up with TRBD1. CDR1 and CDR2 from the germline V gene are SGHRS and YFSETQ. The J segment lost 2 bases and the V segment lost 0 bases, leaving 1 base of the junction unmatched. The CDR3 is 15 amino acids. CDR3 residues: CASSLGQGVTDTQYF. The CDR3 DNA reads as TGCGCCAGCAGCTTGGGACAGGGGGTCACAGATACGCAGTATTTT.

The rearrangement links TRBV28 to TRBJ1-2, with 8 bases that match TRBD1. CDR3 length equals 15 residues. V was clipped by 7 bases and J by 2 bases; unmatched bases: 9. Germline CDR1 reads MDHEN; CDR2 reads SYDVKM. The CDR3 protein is CASTHRTGINYGYTF. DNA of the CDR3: TGTGCCAGCACCCATAGGACAGGGATAAACTATGGCTACACCTTC.

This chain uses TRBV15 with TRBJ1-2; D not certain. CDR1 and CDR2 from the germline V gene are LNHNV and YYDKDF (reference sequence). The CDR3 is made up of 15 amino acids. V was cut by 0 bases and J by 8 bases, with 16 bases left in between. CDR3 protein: CATSRDRFEGRGYTF. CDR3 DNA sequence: TGTGCCACCAGCAGAGATCGGTTTGAGGGTCGGGGCTACACCTTC.

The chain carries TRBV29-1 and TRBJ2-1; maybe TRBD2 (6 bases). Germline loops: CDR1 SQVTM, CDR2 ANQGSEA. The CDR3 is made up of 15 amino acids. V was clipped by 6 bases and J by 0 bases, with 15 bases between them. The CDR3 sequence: CSVPRDSTSYNEQFF. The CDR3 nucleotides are TGCAGCGTCCCAAGGGACTCCACCTCCTACAATGAGCAGTTCTTC.

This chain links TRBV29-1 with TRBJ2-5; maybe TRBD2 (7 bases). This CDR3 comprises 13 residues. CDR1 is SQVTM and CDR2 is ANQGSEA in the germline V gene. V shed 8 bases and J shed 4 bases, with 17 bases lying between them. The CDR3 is CSYLRGGAETQYF. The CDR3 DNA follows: TGCAGCTACCTCCGTGGGGGGGCAGAGACCCAGTACTTC.

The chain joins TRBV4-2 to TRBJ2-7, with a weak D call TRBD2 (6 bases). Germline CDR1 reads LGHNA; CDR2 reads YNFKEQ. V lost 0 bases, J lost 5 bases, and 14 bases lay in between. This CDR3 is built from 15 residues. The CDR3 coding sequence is TGTGCCAGCAGCCAAGAAGGGCGGGATAGCCACGAGCAGTACTTC. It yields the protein CASSQEGRDSHEQYF.

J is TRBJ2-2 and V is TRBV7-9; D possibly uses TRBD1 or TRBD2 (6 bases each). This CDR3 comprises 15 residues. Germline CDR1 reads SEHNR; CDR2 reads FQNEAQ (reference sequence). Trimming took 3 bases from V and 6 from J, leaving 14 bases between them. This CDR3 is CASSFSGARAGELFF. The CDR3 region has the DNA TGTGCCAGCAGCTTTTCGGGGGCGCGTGCCGGGGAGCTGTTTTTT.

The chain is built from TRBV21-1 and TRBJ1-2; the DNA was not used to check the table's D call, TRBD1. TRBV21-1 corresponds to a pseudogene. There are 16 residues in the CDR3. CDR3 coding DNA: TGTGCCAGCAGCAAAGGAAGGGTCAGGGGGGTTTATGGCTACACCTTC. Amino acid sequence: CASSKGRVRGVYGYTF.

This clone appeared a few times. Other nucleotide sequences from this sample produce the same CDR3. This CDR3 reads CASSLGQQETQYF. CDR3 nucleotides: TGTGCCAGCAGCTTGGGACAGCAAGAGACCCAGTACTTC. This chain uses TRBV11-2 with TRBJ2-5; 7 bases match TRBD1. This CDR3 spans 13 amino acids. Germline loops: CDR1 SGHAT, CDR2 FQNNGV. V was pared by 3 bases and J by 2 bases, with 0 bases of the junction left unmatched.

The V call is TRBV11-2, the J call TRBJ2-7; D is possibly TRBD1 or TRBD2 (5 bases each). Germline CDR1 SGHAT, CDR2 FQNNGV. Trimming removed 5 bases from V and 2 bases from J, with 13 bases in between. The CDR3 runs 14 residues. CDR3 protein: CASSRRDGTYEQYF. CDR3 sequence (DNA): TGTGCCAGCAGCCGACGGGACGGGACCTACGAGCAGTACTTC.

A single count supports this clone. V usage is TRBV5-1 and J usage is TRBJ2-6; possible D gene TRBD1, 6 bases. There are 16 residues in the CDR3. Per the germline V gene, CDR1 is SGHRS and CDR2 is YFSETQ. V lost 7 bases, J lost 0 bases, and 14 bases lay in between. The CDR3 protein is CASSPGQSSGANVLTF. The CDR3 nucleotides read TGCGCCAGCTCACCGGGACAAAGCTCTGGGGCCAACGTCCTGACTTTC.

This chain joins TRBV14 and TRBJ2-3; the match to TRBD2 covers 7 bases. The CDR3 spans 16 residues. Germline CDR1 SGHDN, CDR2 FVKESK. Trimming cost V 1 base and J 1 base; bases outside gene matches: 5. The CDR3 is CASSQGTAGGTDTQYF. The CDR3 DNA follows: TGTGCCAGCAGCCAAGGAACGGCGGGAGGCACAGATACGCAGTATTTT.

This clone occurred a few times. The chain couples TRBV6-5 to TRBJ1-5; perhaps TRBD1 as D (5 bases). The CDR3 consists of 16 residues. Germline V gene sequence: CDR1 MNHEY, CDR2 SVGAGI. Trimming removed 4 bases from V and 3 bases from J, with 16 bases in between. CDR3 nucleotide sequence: TGTGCCAGCAGTTCGAGGGGTTTAGAAAACAATCAGCCCCAGCATTTT. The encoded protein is CASSSRGLENNQPQHF.

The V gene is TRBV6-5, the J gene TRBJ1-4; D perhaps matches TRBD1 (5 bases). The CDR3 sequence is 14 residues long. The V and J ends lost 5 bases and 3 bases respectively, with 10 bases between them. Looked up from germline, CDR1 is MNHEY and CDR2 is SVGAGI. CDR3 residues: CASSRRASNEKLFF. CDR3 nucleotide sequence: TGTGCCAGCAGTCGCAGGGCGTCTAATGAAAAACTGTTTTTT.

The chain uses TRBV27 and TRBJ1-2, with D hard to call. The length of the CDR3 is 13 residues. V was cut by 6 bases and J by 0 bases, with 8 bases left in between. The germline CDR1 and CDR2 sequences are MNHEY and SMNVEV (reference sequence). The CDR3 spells CASSSSANYGYTF. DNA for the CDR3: TGTGCCAGCAGCTCAAGCGCTAACTATGGCTACACCTTC.

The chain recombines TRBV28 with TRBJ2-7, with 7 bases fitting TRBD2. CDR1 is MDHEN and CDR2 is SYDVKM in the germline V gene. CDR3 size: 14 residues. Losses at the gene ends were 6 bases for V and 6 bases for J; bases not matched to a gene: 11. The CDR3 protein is CASSPVGRVREQYF. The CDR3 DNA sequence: TGTGCCAGCAGCCCAGTGGGGAGGGTTCGCGAGCAGTACTTC.

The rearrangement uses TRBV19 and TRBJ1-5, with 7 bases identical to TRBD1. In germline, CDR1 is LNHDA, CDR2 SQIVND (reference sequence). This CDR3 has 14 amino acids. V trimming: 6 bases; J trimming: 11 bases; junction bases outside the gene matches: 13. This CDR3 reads CASRPGQSGGAQHF. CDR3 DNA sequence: TGTGCCAGTAGACCGGGACAGTCAGGCGGCGCCCAGCATTTT.

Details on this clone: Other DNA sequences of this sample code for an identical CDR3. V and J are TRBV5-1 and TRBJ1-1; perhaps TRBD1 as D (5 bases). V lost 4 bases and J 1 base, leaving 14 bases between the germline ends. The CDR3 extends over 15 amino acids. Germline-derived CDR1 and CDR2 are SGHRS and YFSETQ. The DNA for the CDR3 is TGCGCCAGCAGCCCGGGCCAGGGAGGGAACACTGAAGCTTTCTTT. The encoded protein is CASSPGQGGNTEAFF.

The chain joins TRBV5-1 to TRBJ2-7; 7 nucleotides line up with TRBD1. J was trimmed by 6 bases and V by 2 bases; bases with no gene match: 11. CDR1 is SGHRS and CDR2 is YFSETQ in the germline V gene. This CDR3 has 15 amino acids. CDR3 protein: CASSLDGPGGIEQYF. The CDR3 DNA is TGCGCCAGCAGCTTAGACGGCCCAGGGGGTATCGAGCAGTACTTC. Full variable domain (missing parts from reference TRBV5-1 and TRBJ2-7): KAGVTQTPRYLIKTRGQQVTLSCSPISGHRSVSWYQQTPGQGLQFLFEYFSETQRNKGNFPGRFSGRQFSNSRSEMNVSTLELGDSALYLCASSLDGPGGIEQYFGPGTRLTVT.

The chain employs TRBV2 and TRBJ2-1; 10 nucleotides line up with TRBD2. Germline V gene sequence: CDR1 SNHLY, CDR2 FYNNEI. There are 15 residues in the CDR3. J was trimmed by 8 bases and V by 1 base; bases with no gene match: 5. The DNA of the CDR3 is TGTGCCAGCAGTGAAGGGGTAGCGGGAGGCGATGAGCAGTTCTTC. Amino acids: CASSEGVAGGDEQFF.

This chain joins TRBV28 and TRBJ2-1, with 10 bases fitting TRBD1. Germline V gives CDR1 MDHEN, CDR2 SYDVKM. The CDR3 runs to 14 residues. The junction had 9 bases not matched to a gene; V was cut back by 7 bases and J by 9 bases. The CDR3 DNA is TGTGCCAGCATCCTAGGACAGGGGGACCGTGAGCAGTTCTTC. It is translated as CASILGQGDREQFF.

The CDR3 region is CASSLKGVNEQFF. As DNA, the CDR3 is TGTGCCAGCAGCTTGAAAGGGGTGAATGAGCAGTTCTTC. This chain uses TRBV5-4 with TRBJ2-1, with a tentative D call TRBD1 (5 bases). This CDR3 comprises 13 residues. Trimming left V 1 base short and J 7 bases short, with 9 bases between. Germline CDR1 reads SGHNT; CDR2 reads YYREEE (reference sequence).

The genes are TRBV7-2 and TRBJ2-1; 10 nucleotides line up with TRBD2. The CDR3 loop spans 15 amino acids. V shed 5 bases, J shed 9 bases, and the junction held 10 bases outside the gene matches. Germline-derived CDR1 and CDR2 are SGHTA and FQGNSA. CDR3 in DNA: TGTGCCAGCAGCCAAATTAGCGGGAGGAGGGGTGAGCAGTTCTTC. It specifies CASSQISGRRGEQFF.

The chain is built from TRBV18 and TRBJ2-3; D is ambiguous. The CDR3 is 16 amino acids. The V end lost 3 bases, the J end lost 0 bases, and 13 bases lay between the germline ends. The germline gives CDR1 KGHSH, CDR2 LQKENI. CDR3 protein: CASSPPRTTSTDTQYF. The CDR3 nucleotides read TGTGCCAGCTCACCCCCCCGCACCACTAGCACAGATACGCAGTATTTT.

CDR3 amino acids: CASSFSATREKLFF. The CDR3, as DNA: TGTGCCAGCAGTTTCTCAGCAACACGAGAAAAACTGTTTTTT. The genes are TRBV28 and TRBJ1-4; D gene unclear. The germline gives CDR1 MDHEN, CDR2 SYDVKM. V lost 3 bases and J 8 bases, leaving 13 bases between the germline ends. This CDR3 comprises 14 residues.

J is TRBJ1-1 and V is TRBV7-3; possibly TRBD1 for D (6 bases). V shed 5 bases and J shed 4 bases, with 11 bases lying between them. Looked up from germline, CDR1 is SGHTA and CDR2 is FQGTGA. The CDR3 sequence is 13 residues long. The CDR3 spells CASSQQGPTEAFF. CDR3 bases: TGTGCCAGCAGCCAACAGGGCCCCACTGAAGCTTTCTTT.